The 4 T cell receptor beta chains below all came from one sample that was sequenced in a study of cytomegalovirus exposure and HLA in healthy donors. In the PCR, 60 Vbeta and 13 Jbeta primers were used. Produced via immunoSEQ multiplex PCR; TCRdb's table is partial and in-frame only. The table includes 150,000 to 200,000 clones, around two thirds detected once. Sample: PBMCs. Receptors originate from a man between 50 and 59 years old in good health and CMV-seronegative.

The rearrangement joins TRBV7-2 to TRBJ2-1; the match to TRBD2 covers 14 bases. The V and J ends lost 6 bases and 5 bases, in that order; junction bases with no gene match: 9. This CDR3 is built from 17 residues. The germline gives CDR1 SGHTA, CDR2 FQGNSA. CDR3 amino acids: CASSSAGTSGGHNEQFF. CDR3 DNA sequence: TGTGCCAGCAGTTCCGCCGGGACTAGCGGGGGCCACAATGAGCAGTTCTTC.

This clone was detected a few times. The chain uses TRBV6-5 and TRBJ1-1, with TRBD1 identical over 9 bases. V gave up 6 bases and J gave up 1 base; unmatched junction bases: 3. Germline V CDR1 and CDR2: MNHEY, SVGAGI. This CDR3 region has 14 residues. CDR3 region: CASRGTGWNTEAFF. The CDR3 nucleotides are TGTGCCAGCAGGGGGACAGGGTGGAACACTGAAGCTTTCTTT.

CDR3 nucleotides: TGCGCCAGCGCCGGACAGGGCGGAGGGGATGGCTACACCTTC. Residues: CASAGQGGGDGYTF. This chain links TRBV5-1 with TRBJ1-2; 8 bases line up with TRBD1. This CDR3 is built from 14 residues. The germline V gene has CDR1 SGHRS and CDR2 YFSETQ. The junction had 11 bases not matched to a gene; V was cut back by 7 bases and J by 6 bases.

The rearrangement uses TRBV29-1 and TRBJ1-2; tentative D call: TRBD1 (5 bases). Germline lookup yields CDR1 SQVTM and CDR2 ANQGSEA. V was clipped by 1 base and J by 6 bases, with 9 bases between them. The CDR3 sequence is 12 residues long. CDR3 in DNA: TGCAGCGTTGAAGGGGGGGGTCATGGCTACACCTTC. Translated: CSVEGGGHGYTF.